This T cell receptor (beta chain) is drawn from a study of T cell responses to AZD1222 COVID-19 vaccine. The V and J ends lost 4 bases and 3 bases respectively, with 14 bases between them. The CDR3 is made up of 14 amino acids. CDR1 and CDR2 from the germline V gene are SGHRS and YFSETQ. The study's findings and limits: Just 5 or 6 AZD1222 recipients tested seropositive at baseline. Donors were mostly white British, more females; clonal diversity possibly underestimated. Nearly half of spike-specific TCRs reportedly target variant regions that are unmutated in the B.1.351 and B.1.1.7 variants.

Sequencing used immunoSEQ multiplex PCR; TCRdb keeps in-frame clones, though not all of them. The sample holds over 150,000 clones; roughly 91% are singletons and the top ten take around 0.98%. Regarding this clone: Its antigen is unknown.

The sequence was obtained from an adult who received the MenACWY meningococcal vaccine as a control. Sequenced here: peripheral blood, sampled 28 days after the second dose of the MenACWY control vaccine. J is TRBJ2-7 and V is TRBV5-1; perhaps TRBD1 as D (6 bases). CDR3 residues: CASSPDRPLYEQYF. Here the CDR3 DNA reads TGCGCCAGCAGCCCGGACAGACCTCTCTACGAGCAGTACTTC.